This T cell receptor (beta chain) stems from a study of T-cell memory formation after mild COVID-19. TCRdb used MiXCR to reprocess the 5' RACE reads, holding one entry per CDR3 protein. The sample has 400,000 or so distinct CDR3 sequences; 21% are singletons. The V gene's germline CDR1 is SGDLS and CDR2 YYNGEE. The V gene end was trimmed by 4 bases and the J gene end by 0 bases; junction bases not matched to a gene: 6. The CDR3 covers 16 residues. This receptor was obtained from an adult woman who had mild COVID-19 (a few samples of this study predate the infection). Cell type and time point are not known. The chain recombines TRBV9 with TRBJ2-2, with 7 bases identical to TRBD1. Source material: PBMCs or a T cell subset sorted from them (not recorded which). CDR3: CASSPLTGSNTGELFF. In DNA form, the CDR3 reads TGTGCCAGCAGCCCCTTGACAGGGTCGAACACCGGGGAGCTGTTTTTT.